Below, 31 T cell receptor beta chains from the same sample are listed, as sequenced in a study of OX40 agonist ivuxolimab in advanced cancers. Profiling relied on immunoSEQ multiplex PCR, and the TCRdb table lists in-frame clones only, not all of them. The top ten hold approximately 0.86% of the sample, which has about 72,000 clones, almost 90% seen once. The sample was CD4+ or CD8+ T cells sorted from blood, taken in a trial of the OX40 agonist ivuxolimab. The receptors here all came from an adult with an advanced solid tumor such as melanoma, head and neck, liver or kidney cancer.

CDR3 loop: CARDRGNYGYTF. DNA for the CDR3: TGTGCCAGAGACAGGGGGAACTATGGCTACACCTTC. The chain recombines TRBV25-1 with TRBJ1-2; 9 bases line up with TRBD1. The length of the CDR3 is 12 residues. V was clipped by 9 bases and J by 2 bases; unmatched bases: 1. The germline V gene encodes CDR1 MGHDK and CDR2 SYGVNS.

This clone was recorded once. V and J are TRBV7-2 and TRBJ1-3; unclear D gene. V was cut by 1 base and J by 0 bases, with 13 bases left in between. Per germline, CDR1 SGHTA and CDR2 FQGNSA. CDR3 length equals 17 residues. The CDR3, as DNA: TGTGCCAGCAGCTTAGATGCAAGGGTCGTCTCTGGAAACACCATATATTTT. It encodes CASSLDARVVSGNTIYF.

The rearrangement uses TRBV11-2 and TRBJ2-3; TRBD2 matches at 13 bases. Germline assignment: CDR1 SGHAT and CDR2 FQNNGV. V was clipped by 4 bases and J by 6 bases; unmatched bases: 16. The CDR3 length is 19 residues. Written as DNA, the CDR3 is TGTGCCAGCAGCTCACTAGCGGGAGGGCCGTTATCCGGGTCGGATACGCAGTATTTT. Its protein is CASSSLAGGPLSGSDTQYF. The full variable domain, with the rest looked up from reference TRBV11-2 and TRBJ2-3, is EAGVAQSPRYKIIEKRQSVAFWCNPISGHATLYWYQQILGQGPKLLIQFQNNGVVDDSQLPKDRFSAERLKGVDSTLKIQPAKLEDSAVYLCASSSLAGGPLSGSDTQYFGPGTRLTVL.

The chain joins TRBV6-5 to TRBJ2-7, with a possible D match to TRBD2 (6 bases). V lost 5 bases and J lost 3, with 17 bases in between. This CDR3 is built from 15 residues. CDR1 is MNHEY, CDR2 SVGAGI, per germline. CDR3 residues: CASSRYRPGGYEQYF. The CDR3 DNA follows: TGTGCCAGCAGTAGGTACCGTCCCGGGGGCTACGAGCAGTACTTC.

The chain uses TRBV30 and TRBJ1-6, with D perhaps matching TRBD1 (6 bases). Trimming pared 0 bases from V and 11 bases from J, leaving 17 bases between. Per the germline V gene, CDR1 is GTSNPN and CDR2 is SVGIG (reference sequence). The CDR3 runs 15 residues. Here the CDR3 reads CAWSVPGGVATPLHF. Here the CDR3 DNA reads TGTGCCTGGAGTGTACCCGGGGGCGTGGCAACACCCCTCCACTTT.

The V gene is TRBV6-5, the J gene TRBJ1-4, with D unresolved. The CDR3 is 13 residues long. The ends were cut back, 0 bases at V and 7 bases at J, with 6 bases in the middle. The germline V gene has CDR1 MNHEY and CDR2 SVGAGI. The CDR3 region has the DNA TGTGCCAGCAGTTACTCATACAGTGAAAAACTGTTTTTT. Protein product: CASSYSYSEKLFF.

CDR3 amino acids: CASSSTGVGTEAFF. The CDR3 DNA follows: TGTGCCAGTTCCAGCACGGGTGTAGGCACTGAAGCTTTCTTT. The chain uses TRBV28 and TRBJ1-1; D uncertain. The CDR3 runs to 14 residues. The V gene's germline CDR1 is MDHEN and CDR2 SYDVKM. Deletions cut 9 bases from V and 4 bases from J, with 18 bases between.

The CDR3 loop reads CASSLGQVQYF. The CDR3 DNA reads TGCGCCAGCAGCTTGGGGCAGGTTCAGTATTTT. The rearrangement joins TRBV5-1 to TRBJ2-3, with D unclear. Germline CDR1 and CDR2: SGHRS and YFSETQ. V was cut by 0 bases and J by 12 bases, with 8 bases left in between. The CDR3 is made up of 11 amino acids.

CDR3 DNA sequence: TGTGCCAGCAGGGAGACTGGCGGAGGATTCACAGATACGCAGTATTTT. This sequence encodes CASRETGGGFTDTQYF. V gene TRBV6-6 combines with J gene TRBJ2-3; TRBD2 is a possible D gene (5 bases). From germline, CDR1 is MNHNY and CDR2 SVGAGI (reference sequence). The CDR3 consists of 16 residues. V shed 6 bases and J shed 2 bases, with 18 bases lying between them.

This chain uses TRBV7-2 with TRBJ1-1; 7 bases align to TRBD1. The germline V gene has CDR1 SGHTA and CDR2 FQGNSA. Unmatched junction bases numbered 7, after V lost 6 bases and J lost 0 bases. The CDR3 consists of 15 residues. CDR3 in DNA: TGTGCCAGCAGTTCCGCGGGACAGTTGAACACTGAAGCTTTCTTT. Protein sequence: CASSSAGQLNTEAFF.

The V gene is TRBV25-1, the J gene TRBJ1-1; 8 positions match TRBD1. Trimming removed 6 bases from V and 5 bases from J; junction bases left unmatched: 11. Germline V CDR1 and CDR2: MGHDK, SYGVNS. This CDR3 is 15 amino acids long. CDR3 bases: TGTGCCAGCAGACACACTGGACAGGGTAATACTGAAGCTTTCTTT. Amino acids: CASRHTGQGNTEAFF.

V usage is TRBV6-6 and J usage is TRBJ2-2; 7 bases are a match to TRBD1. Looked up from germline, CDR1 is MNHNY and CDR2 is SVGAGI (reference sequence). V was clipped by 7 bases and J by 5 bases; unmatched bases: 10. The CDR3 totals 15 residues. In DNA, the CDR3 is TGTGCCAGCACCGAAACAGGGGTTACGACCGGGGAGCTGTTTTTT. It is translated as CASTETGVTTGELFF.

This clone was observed many times. The chain recombines TRBV7-9 with TRBJ2-2; no clear D. The CDR3 is 14 amino acids. The V end lost 5 bases, the J end lost 3 bases, and 10 bases lay between the germline ends. The germline gives CDR1 SEHNR, CDR2 FQNEAQ (reference sequence). CDR3 sequence (DNA): TGTGCCAGCAGCCTAGGATCCTACACCGGGGAGCTGTTTTTT. Translated: CASSLGSYTGELFF.

The V call is TRBV30, the J call TRBJ1-3, with D unresolved. V was shortened by 0 bases and J by 0 bases, with 6 bases between the two germline ends. CDR3 length: 14 residues. Germline lookup yields CDR1 GTSNPN and CDR2 SVGIG (reference sequence). This CDR3 is CAWSVHSSGNTIYF. The CDR3, as DNA: TGTGCCTGGAGTGTACACAGCTCTGGAAACACCATATATTTT. Filled out from reference TRBV30 and TRBJ1-3, the complete variable domain reads SQTIHQWPATLVQPVGSPLSLECTVEGTSNPNLYWYRQAAGRGLQLLFYSVGIGQISSEVPQNLSASRPQDRQFILSSKKLLLSDSGFYLCAWSVHSSGNTIYFGEGSWLTVV.

The V gene is TRBV2, the J gene TRBJ1-5; 9 bases are shared with TRBD1. The junction had 4 bases not matched to a gene; V was cut back by 5 bases and J by 2 bases. Germline V gene lookup returns CDR1 SNHLY and CDR2 FYNNEI. This CDR3 has 15 amino acids. CDR3 region: CASSSRTGGNQPQHF. The CDR3 coding sequence is TGTGCCAGCAGTTCCCGGACAGGGGGCAATCAGCCCCAGCATTTT.

The chain has TRBV19 and TRBJ2-7, with D possibly TRBD1 on 5 matching bases. Germline CDR1 and CDR2: LNHDA and SQIVND (reference sequence). This CDR3 contains 15 residues. V lost 7 bases, J lost 4 bases, and 20 bases lay in between. CDR3 sequence reads: CASTSHAGPVYEQYF. CDR3 in DNA: TGTGCCAGTACCTCTCATGCAGGGCCCGTTTACGAGCAGTACTTC.

V and J are TRBV18 and TRBJ2-7, with a weak D call TRBD1 (5 bases). The germline V gene encodes CDR1 KGHSH and CDR2 LQKENI. Trimming took 1 base from V and 5 from J, leaving 15 bases between them. The CDR3 runs 15 residues. The CDR3 loop is CASSPRQGMMNEQYF. CDR3 nucleotide sequence: TGTGCCAGCTCACCACGCCAGGGAATGATGAACGAGCAGTACTTC.

The rearrangement links TRBV29-1 to TRBJ1-1; D call uncertain. Germline V gene sequence: CDR1 SQVTM, CDR2 ANQGSEA. With 7 bases removed from V and 5 bases from J, the gap between germline ends came to 11 bases. There are 11 residues in the CDR3. CDR3 sequence (DNA): TGCAGCGCTACGCTAAGGACTGAAGCTTTCTTT. It is translated as CSATLRTEAFF.

V and J are TRBV7-3 and TRBJ2-3; D unresolved. The CDR3 spans 13 residues. Germline V gene lookup returns CDR1 SGHTA and CDR2 FQGTGA. Trimming removed 4 bases from V and 2 bases from J, with 7 bases in between. CDR3 loop: CASSWGNTDTQYF. The CDR3, as DNA: TGTGCCAGCAGCTGGGGAAACACAGATACGCAGTATTTT.

The genes are TRBV20-1 and TRBJ2-3; D gene ambiguous. The CDR3 sequence is 11 residues long. CDR1 DFQATT and CDR2 SNEGSKA come from the germline V gene (reference sequence). Trimming cost V 0 bases and J 6 bases, with 4 bases left between them. The CDR3 coding sequence is TGCAGTGCTAGAGAATGGGATACGCAGTATTTT. Translating it yields CSAREWDTQYF.

This clone was seen only once. The J gene is TRBJ1-2, the V gene TRBV2; 9 nucleotides line up with TRBD1. The germline V gene encodes CDR1 SNHLY and CDR2 FYNNEI. The V and J ends lost 8 bases and 2 bases, in that order; junction bases with no gene match: 15. The CDR3 sequence is 17 residues long. This chain's CDR3 is CASGTTPGQGANYGYTF. The CDR3 bases are TGTGCCAGCGGCACAACTCCGGGACAGGGTGCCAACTATGGCTACACCTTC.

The chain is built from TRBV2 and TRBJ1-2; perhaps TRBD1 as D (5 bases). Germline-derived CDR1 and CDR2 are SNHLY and FYNNEI. Trimming stripped 7 bases from V and 2 bases from J, with 23 bases between. The CDR3 loop spans 17 amino acids. The CDR3 DNA sequence: TGTGCCAGCACCCGGGACGGAGTCCAAACAGAAAACTATGGCTACACCTTC. Translation gives CASTRDGVQTENYGYTF.

The chain carries TRBV7-9 and TRBJ2-1; D gene unclear. V lost 9 bases, J lost 8 bases, and 14 bases lay in between. Germline assignment: CDR1 SEHNR and CDR2 FQNEAQ (reference sequence). CDR3 size: 12 residues. The CDR3 reads CASSTGVDEQFF. The CDR3 DNA sequence: TGTGCCAGTAGTACTGGAGTCGATGAGCAGTTCTTC.

This clone has just one count. This chain uses TRBV5-1 with TRBJ2-7; D call uncertain. Germline V gene data show CDR1 as SGHRS and CDR2 as YFSETQ. The CDR3 consists of 14 residues. Trimming pared 5 bases from V and 1 base from J, leaving 13 bases between. CDR3 amino acids: CASRVRGTSYEQYF. DNA for the CDR3: TGCGCCAGCAGAGTTCGAGGAACATCCTACGAGCAGTACTTC.

The chain is built from TRBV6-5 and TRBJ1-3, with 7 bases matching TRBD1. From germline, CDR1 is MNHEY and CDR2 SVGAGI. There are 14 residues in the CDR3. V lost 6 bases to trimming and J lost 3 bases; unmatched junction nucleotides: 5. The CDR3 here is CASSDRVGGNTIYF. The CDR3 DNA sequence: TGTGCCAGCAGCGACAGGGTTGGTGGAAACACCATATATTTT.

The rearrangement links TRBV4-1 to TRBJ2-2; D could derive from TRBD1 or TRBD2 (5 bases each). Deletions cut 0 bases from V and 4 bases from J, with 24 bases between. The germline CDR1 and CDR2 sequences are MGHRA and YSYEKL. The CDR3 spans 20 residues. The CDR3 is CASSQDFRGRAEYRTGELFF. CDR3 DNA: TGCGCCAGCAGCCAAGATTTTCGGGGCAGGGCAGAATATCGCACCGGGGAGCTGTTTTTT.

This chain connects TRBV5-4 to TRBJ2-2; weak D call: TRBD1 (6 bases). The CDR3 sequence is 15 residues long. Per the germline V gene, CDR1 is SGHNT and CDR2 is YYREEE (reference sequence). V lost 0 bases to trimming and J lost 6 bases, with 12 bases between them. The CDR3 loop reads CASSLGRGGAGELFF. The CDR3, as DNA: TGTGCCAGCAGCTTGGGGAGAGGGGGTGCCGGGGAGCTGTTTTTT.

The genes are TRBV6-1 and TRBJ1-3; TRBD1 might be the D (6 bases). V was trimmed by 7 bases and J by 4 bases, leaving 11 bases between them. Germline-derived CDR1 and CDR2 are MNHNS and SASEGT. The CDR3 runs to 13 residues. This CDR3 reads CASKKGGGNTIYF. CDR3 bases: TGTGCCAGCAAGAAGGGGGGCGGAAACACCATATATTTT.

In this sample, this clone turned up a few times. The V and J genes are TRBV5-1 and TRBJ1-3; no reliable D call. The CDR3 has 12 amino acids. Germline V gene lookup returns CDR1 SGHRS and CDR2 YFSETQ. V was clipped by 6 bases and J by 0 bases, with 4 bases between them. This CDR3 is CASNPSGNTIYF. CDR3 nucleotides: TGCGCCAGCAACCCCTCTGGAAACACCATATATTTT.

V is TRBV6-5 and J is TRBJ2-5; 8 bases match TRBD1. This CDR3 spans 14 amino acids. V shed 4 bases, J shed 5 bases, and the junction held 6 bases outside the gene matches. Germline assignment: CDR1 MNHEY and CDR2 SVGAGI. The CDR3 sequence: CASSLQGARETQYF. CDR3 sequence (DNA): TGTGCCAGCAGTTTGCAGGGGGCGCGGGAGACCCAGTACTTC.

The chain recombines TRBV7-9 with TRBJ2-5; D remains unclear. The V and J ends lost 0 bases and 2 bases respectively, with 16 bases between them. Germline V lookup: CDR1 SEHNR, CDR2 FQNEAQ (reference sequence). This CDR3 spans 17 amino acids. The CDR3 region is CASSLAPASAAQETQYF. The CDR3 coding sequence is TGTGCCAGCAGCTTAGCTCCTGCCTCGGCGGCTCAAGAGACCCAGTACTTC.